These 26 T cell receptor beta chains share one sample of origin, sequenced in a study of monozygotic twins with inflammatory bowel disease. Following a re-call of the 5' RACE reads, TCRdb has one entry per CDR3 protein and lacks DNA. The listing records more than 75,000 distinct CDR3 sequences. The sequencing sample was made of blood. These TCRs come from a human donor with ulcerative colitis or Crohn's disease, or a healthy co-twin of an affected twin (not recorded which).

The V call is TRBV2, the J call TRBJ1-5; TCRdb reports TRBD1, a call that lacks DNA to check it against. CDR1 and CDR2 from the germline V gene are SNHLY and FYNNEI. The CDR3 length is 15 residues. This chain's CDR3 is CASSESGQVNQPQHF.

The V gene is TRBV6-5, the J gene TRBJ1-1; no DNA is available, so the TRBD1 call from TCRdb remains unchecked. There are 13 residues in the CDR3. Germline V gene lookup returns CDR1 MNHEY and CDR2 SVGAGI. Here the CDR3 reads CASSLQGRTEAFF.

J is TRBJ2-1 and V is TRBV20-1. Germline loops: CDR1 DFQATT, CDR2 SNEGSKA (reference sequence). The CDR3 runs to 12 residues. This CDR3 is CSAKGSYNEQFF.

The rearrangement links TRBV12-3 or TRBV12-4 to TRBJ1-1; as DNA is missing, the TRBD1 call by TCRdb cannot be tested. CDR3 length: 13 amino acids. CDR3 loop: CASRAQRGTEAFF.

This chain links TRBV3-1 with TRBJ1-4; TCRdb's D call, TRBD1, is unchecked because there is no DNA. The CDR3 runs 16 residues. Germline assignment: CDR1 LGHDT and CDR2 YNNKEL (reference sequence). CDR3 sequence reads: CASSQDHGTGSEKLFF.

This sequence joins TRBV5-1 and TRBJ2-2. CDR1 is SGHRS and CDR2 is YFSETQ in the germline V gene. This CDR3 has 17 residues. The CDR3 here is CASSLGTAAPNTGELFF.

The rearrangement joins TRBV6-5 to TRBJ1-5. The CDR3 contains 13 residues. Per germline, CDR1 MNHEY and CDR2 SVGAGI. The CDR3 protein is CASSLRLNQPQHF.

The chain has TRBV7-8 and TRBJ2-1; without DNA, the TCRdb call of TRBD2 cannot be checked. The germline V gene encodes CDR1 SGHVS and CDR2 FQNEAQ. This CDR3 spans 16 amino acids. CDR3 region: CASSRRGSGGLDEQFF.

This chain uses TRBV18 with TRBJ2-1; checking the TCRdb D call of TRBD1 is not possible without DNA. Germline CDR1 is KGHSH and CDR2 is LQKENI. The CDR3 extends over 13 amino acids. CDR3 in amino acids: CASSPGQGYEQFF.

The chain carries TRBV11-2 and TRBJ2-7; without DNA, the TCRdb call of TRBD1 cannot be checked. The germline CDR1 and CDR2 sequences are SGHAT and FQNNGV. This CDR3 has 15 residues. CDR3 residues: CASSWGAGRVAEQYF.

V usage is TRBV6-5 and J usage is TRBJ1-1; without DNA, the TCRdb call of TRBD1 cannot be checked. The CDR3 consists of 17 residues. The germline CDR1 and CDR2 sequences are MNHEY and SVGAGI. The CDR3 sequence: CASSYVGGVKPSTKAFF.

This sequence joins TRBV28 and TRBJ2-7; TCRdb's D gene call, TRBD2, goes unchecked for lack of DNA. The CDR3 totals 14 residues. Germline CDR1 MDHEN, CDR2 SYDVKM. The CDR3 reads CASSSQGPRYEQYF.

The genes are TRBV24-1 and TRBJ1-3; TCRdb lists TRBD1, though no DNA is available to test this call. In germline, CDR1 is KGHDR, CDR2 SFDVKD. This CDR3 has 16 amino acids. This chain's CDR3 is CATRTGGISSGNTIYF.

This chain joins TRBV5-5 and TRBJ1-5. CDR3 length equals 14 residues. Germline CDR1 and CDR2: SGHKS and YYEKEE (reference sequence). CDR3 loop: CASSLDGPNQPQHF.

This clonotype is called medium-sized based on its frequency. This chain joins TRBV5-1 and TRBJ1-2. The CDR3 has 15 residues. Germline CDR1 and CDR2: SGHRS and YFSETQ. The CDR3 sequence: CASSLFGGSNYGYTF.

This chain connects TRBV18 to TRBJ2-7. The CDR3 extends over 13 amino acids. Germline V gene sequence: CDR1 KGHSH, CDR2 LQKENI. The CDR3 region is CASSPGVSYEQYF.

This chain connects TRBV3-1 to TRBJ1-6. The CDR3 length is 13 residues. Germline V gene sequence: CDR1 LGHDT, CDR2 YNNKEL (reference sequence). CDR3 protein: CASSASANSPLHF.

This chain joins TRBV11-1 and TRBJ2-1; TCRdb's D call, TRBD1, is unchecked because there is no DNA. The CDR3 extends over 13 amino acids. CDR1 and CDR2 (germline): SGHAT, FQDESV (reference sequence). The CDR3 is CASSLSPQGEQFF.

The J gene is TRBJ2-5, the V gene TRBV12-3 or TRBV12-4. CDR3 length equals 12 residues. CDR3: CASSSGLGTQYF.

The chain employs TRBV7-2 and TRBJ2-5; the TCRdb call, TRBD1, lacks DNA for checking. CDR3 length: 15 residues. Germline assignment: CDR1 SGHTA and CDR2 FQGNSA. This CDR3 reads CASSPQGTAQETQYF.

The chain couples TRBV7-2 to TRBJ2-3; TCRdb lists TRBD2, though no DNA is available to test this call. CDR1 and CDR2 from the germline V gene are SGHTA and FQGNSA. This CDR3 comprises 17 residues. CDR3 loop: CASSTRLAGDRTDTQYF.

The rearrangement joins TRBV5-5 to TRBJ2-1; as DNA is missing, the TRBD2 call by TCRdb cannot be tested. Looked up from germline, CDR1 is SGHKS and CDR2 is YYEKEE (reference sequence). The CDR3 runs 14 residues. CDR3: CASSLGPGGNEQFF.

The gene calls are TRBV5-1 and TRBJ1-2. Germline CDR1 SGHRS, CDR2 YFSETQ. This CDR3 is 14 amino acids long. The CDR3 region is CASSLGGGRYGYTF.

The CDR3 sequence is CATSRDLAEYQPQHF. The chain couples TRBV15 to TRBJ1-5. CDR1 and CDR2 from the germline V gene are LNHNV and YYDKDF (reference sequence). CDR3 length equals 15 residues.

This chain links TRBV4-1 with TRBJ2-5; TCRdb's D call of TRBD1 is untestable without DNA. The CDR3 extends over 14 amino acids. Germline lookup yields CDR1 MGHRA and CDR2 YSYEKL. The CDR3 region is CASSQETRTQGQYF.

This rearrangement joins TRBV7-3 to TRBJ2-7; the TRBD2 assignment by TCRdb is unverifiable without DNA. The CDR3 spans 16 residues. Germline V CDR1 and CDR2: SGHTA, FQGTGA. The CDR3 protein is CASSLKTGASSYEQYF.